This T cell receptor beta chain was obtained from a study of blood T cell repertoires in COVID-19. On the study more broadly: COVID-19 samples, acute and convalescent, were from the United States, Italy and Spain.

The J segment lost 2 bases and the V segment lost 4 bases, leaving 3 bases of the junction unmatched. The CDR3 has 15 residues. Germline V CDR1 and CDR2: LNHDA, SQIVND (reference sequence). The protocol was immunoSEQ multiplex PCR, while the TCRdb copy is restricted to in-frame clones and leaves out a portion. The sample has approximately 52,000 clones, 80% to 95% seen once; the top ten hold approximately 3.4%. Input material: peripheral blood. The chain is built from TRBV19 and TRBJ2-3; 10 bases are shared with TRBD2. This receptor was obtained from a human donor in a cohort sampled during active COVID-19. In nucleotides, the CDR3 is TGTGCCAGTAGTAGGACTAGCGGAAACACAGATACGCAGTATTTT. Its protein is CASSRTSGNTDTQYF.